One sample yielded the 15 T cell receptor beta chains listed below, sequenced in a study of cytomegalovirus exposure and HLA in healthy donors. PCR used 60 Vbeta primers and 13 Jbeta primers. Sequenced by immunoSEQ multiplex PCR; TCRdb stores in-frame clones only, minus some. The table includes about 190,000 clones, about nine tenths detected once. The material sequenced was PBMCs. Receptor source: a boy under 10 years old in good health and CMV-seronegative.

This clone was seen a single time. This CDR3 is also generated by other DNA sequences in the sample. This chain joins TRBV18 and TRBJ1-2, with 7 positions matching TRBD1. This CDR3 is 17 amino acids long. Germline-derived CDR1 and CDR2 are KGHSH and LQKENI. With 3 bases clipped from V and 4 bases from J, the junction kept 14 bases outside the gene matches. This chain's CDR3 is CASSPRDWTGQLYGYTF. CDR3 in DNA: TGTGCCAGCTCACCTCGCGACTGGACAGGCCAACTCTATGGCTACACCTTC.

V usage is TRBV30 and J usage is TRBJ1-2; TRBD1 matches 9 bases. Per germline, CDR1 GTSNPN and CDR2 SVGIG (reference sequence). CDR3 length equals 17 residues. V lost 1 base to trimming and J lost 1 base; unmatched junction nucleotides: 10. The CDR3 loop is CAWSALTGTGYNYGYTF. Here the CDR3 DNA reads TGTGCCTGGAGTGCCCTTACCGGGACAGGGTATAACTATGGCTACACCTTC.

The rearrangement links TRBV11-2 to TRBJ2-7; 7 bases fit TRBD2. In germline, CDR1 is SGHAT, CDR2 FQNNGV. J gave up 7 bases and V 1 base, and 4 bases lay outside the gene matches. The CDR3 sequence is 13 residues long. The CDR3 DNA reads as TGTGCCAGCAGCTTAGCTGGGGGGGAGGAGCAGTACTTC. Amino acids: CASSLAGGEEQYF.

CDR3 region: CASSAGLYNEQFF. The CDR3 region has the DNA TGTGCCAGCAGTGCCGGACTGTACAATGAGCAGTTCTTC. The genes are TRBV6-5 and TRBJ2-1, with a possible D match to TRBD2 (5 bases). Germline V lookup: CDR1 MNHEY, CDR2 SVGAGI. With 5 bases removed from V and 4 bases from J, the gap between germline ends came to 9 bases. The CDR3 length is 13 residues.

The chain is built from TRBV30 and TRBJ1-4, with 9 bases fitting TRBD1. The CDR3 totals 15 residues. V gave up 3 bases and J gave up 8 bases; unmatched junction bases: 10. CDR1 and CDR2 from the germline V gene are GTSNPN and SVGIG (reference sequence). This chain's CDR3 is CAWREPGTGMEKLFF. The DNA of the CDR3 is TGTGCCTGGAGGGAACCCGGGACAGGGATGGAAAAACTGTTTTTT.

The chain couples TRBV4-1 to TRBJ2-1; D not resolved. This CDR3 is built from 12 residues. Deletions cut 0 bases from V and 13 bases from J, with 10 bases between. Germline-derived CDR1 and CDR2 are MGHRA and YSYEKL. Here the CDR3 reads CASSQEQVTQFF. The CDR3 DNA is TGCGCCAGCAGCCAAGAACAAGTTACCCAGTTCTTC.

V and J are TRBV5-1 and TRBJ2-1, with TRBD2 matching 9 bases. Trimming at V came to 0 bases and at J to 10 bases, leaving 8 bases not matched to a gene. The length of the CDR3 is 15 residues. Germline CDR1 reads SGHRS; CDR2 reads YFSETQ. The DNA of the CDR3 is TGCGCCAGCAGCTTGGCACTTGCGGGAGGGCAGGAGCAGTTCTTC. Its translation is CASSLALAGGQEQFF.

This rearrangement joins TRBV10-3 to TRBJ2-1, with 7 bases identical to TRBD1. The CDR3 length is 13 residues. CDR1 and CDR2 from the germline V gene are ENHRY and SYGVKD. J gave up 8 bases and V 6 bases, and 7 bases lay outside the gene matches. For the CDR3, the DNA is TGTGCCATCAGAGAACAGGGGAAGGATGAGCAGTTCTTC. It yields the protein CAIREQGKDEQFF.

This clone was seen once. V usage is TRBV7-2 and J usage is TRBJ1-2, with D unresolved. The CDR3 has 11 amino acids. V was clipped by 4 bases and J by 6 bases, with 6 bases between them. Germline V gene data show CDR1 as SGHTA and CDR2 as FQGNSA. This chain's CDR3 is CASSSYNGYTF. The CDR3 DNA follows: TGTGCCAGCAGCTCGTACAATGGCTACACCTTC.

V is TRBV9 and J is TRBJ1-2; 7 bases fit TRBD1. The CDR3 sequence is 14 residues long. Per germline, CDR1 SGDLS and CDR2 YYNGEE. J was trimmed by 4 bases and V by 0 bases; bases with no gene match: 3. CDR3 in DNA: TGTGCCAGCAGCGTAGACGGGGACAGCTATGGCTACACCTTC. Its protein product is CASSVDGDSYGYTF.

V and J are TRBV4-1 and TRBJ1-5, with TRBD1 as a possible D gene (6 bases). V was cut by 1 base and J by 10 bases, with 17 bases left in between. Germline CDR1 is MGHRA and CDR2 is YSYEKL. This CDR3 has 15 residues. This CDR3 reads CASSQGPDRTRPQHF. DNA for the CDR3: TGCGCCAGCAGCCAAGGGCCCGACAGGACTCGTCCCCAGCATTTT.

The rearrangement joins TRBV5-8 to TRBJ2-4; no firm D call. Trimming pared 0 bases from V and 1 base from J, leaving 11 bases between. The germline gives CDR1 SGHTS, CDR2 YDEGEE. The CDR3 length is 16 residues. CDR3 region: CASSLVPSEAKNIQYF. In DNA, the CDR3 is TGTGCCAGCAGCTTGGTCCCGTCTGAGGCCAAAAACATTCAGTACTTC.

The J gene is TRBJ2-2, the V gene TRBV6-5; TRBD1 might be the D (5 bases). Per the germline V gene, CDR1 is MNHEY and CDR2 is SVGAGI. V lost 2 bases and J lost 2, with 12 bases in between. The CDR3 extends over 16 amino acids. The CDR3 sequence is CASSYGAGRNTGELFF. CDR3 coding DNA: TGTGCCAGCAGTTACGGGGCAGGCCGAAACACCGGGGAGCTGTTTTTT.

The chain couples TRBV4-1 to TRBJ2-1; D is perhaps TRBD2 (6 bases). The V gene's germline CDR1 is MGHRA and CDR2 YSYEKL. V shed 1 base and J shed 10 bases, with 14 bases lying between them. This CDR3 has 14 amino acids. The CDR3 protein is CASSQAIPGEEQFF. CDR3 coding DNA: TGCGCCAGCAGCCAAGCCATCCCGGGGGAGGAGCAGTTCTTC.

This clone was detected once. The chain recombines TRBV28 with TRBJ2-1; D perhaps matches TRBD2 (5 bases). The CDR3 extends over 14 amino acids. CDR1 is MDHEN, CDR2 SYDVKM, per germline. V lost 8 bases and J 10 bases, leaving 21 bases between the germline ends. For the CDR3, the DNA is TGTGCCAGCGGAATTCCCTACTTCCGGGGAGAGCAGTTCTTC. It yields the protein CASGIPYFRGEQFF.